Below are 25 T cell receptor beta chains sequenced from a single sample in a study of OX40 agonist ivuxolimab in advanced cancers. The method was immunoSEQ multiplex PCR; TCRdb's version includes in-frame clones alone and lacks a portion of them. The sample contains more than 55,000 clones, roughly 85% of which appear only once. This sample comprised CD4+ or CD8+ T cells sorted from blood, obtained in a trial of the OX40 agonist ivuxolimab. The receptors were gathered from an adult with an advanced solid tumor such as melanoma, head and neck, liver or kidney cancer.

CDR3 DNA sequence: TGTGCCAGCAGTTTAAGGGGACACCGTGACGAGCAGTACTTC. This encodes CASSLRGHRDEQYF. This chain joins TRBV27 and TRBJ2-7, with D possibly being TRBD1 (6 bases). CDR1 is MNHEY and CDR2 is SMNVEV in the germline V gene (reference sequence). This CDR3 comprises 14 residues. Deletions cut 2 bases from V and 5 bases from J, with 13 bases between.

V is TRBV18 and J is TRBJ2-5, with a weak D call TRBD2 (8 bases). The CDR3 is made up of 15 amino acids. Germline V gene data show CDR1 as KGHSH and CDR2 as LQKENI. Between the trimmed V and J ends, which lost 6 bases and 4 bases, there was a span of 18 bases. The CDR3, as DNA: TGTGCCAGCTCGCTGCGACAGGGACTAGGAGAGACCCAGTACTTC. It specifies CASSLRQGLGETQYF. Together with reference TRBV18 and TRBJ2-5, the CDR3 gives the full variable domain: NAGVMQNPRHLVRRRGQEARLRCSPMKGHSHVYWYRQLPEEGLKFMVYLQKENIIDESGMPKERFSAEFPKEGPSILRIQQVVRGDSAAYFCASSLRQGLGETQYFGPGTRLLVL.

This clone has only a few counts. The chain employs TRBV5-6 and TRBJ1-2; no clear D. This CDR3 is built from 14 residues. CDR1 is SGHDT and CDR2 is YYEEEE in the germline V gene. Trimming stripped 4 bases from V and 8 bases from J, with 18 bases between. CDR3 residues: CASSTRAPSGGYTF. CDR3 DNA sequence: TGTGCCAGCAGCACCCGGGCCCCTAGCGGGGGCTACACCTTC.

The rearrangement links TRBV28 to TRBJ1-6; 10 positions match TRBD1. J lost 10 bases, V lost 5 bases, and 5 bases had no gene match. CDR1 is MDHEN, CDR2 SYDVKM, per germline. The CDR3 extends over 14 amino acids. The CDR3 region has the DNA TGTGCCAGCAGTGACGACAGGGGGCCGTCACCCCTCCACTTT. This gives the protein CASSDDRGPSPLHF.

In DNA form, the CDR3 reads TGTGCCAGCAGCTTACAGGCTAGCTCCTACGAGCAGTACTTC. It is translated as CASSLQASSYEQYF. V is TRBV11-2 and J is TRBJ2-7; no clear D. CDR1 SGHAT and CDR2 FQNNGV come from the germline V gene. V lost 2 bases and J 0 bases, leaving 8 bases between the germline ends. The CDR3 extends over 14 amino acids.

This clone was recorded only once. The rearrangement uses TRBV7-2 and TRBJ1-1; the match to TRBD1 covers 7 bases. Germline CDR1 SGHTA, CDR2 FQGNSA. V gave up 1 base and J gave up 4 bases; unmatched junction bases: 6. The CDR3 runs 15 residues. CDR3 sequence: CASSLGWGQTTEAFF. In nucleotides, the CDR3 is TGTGCCAGCAGCTTAGGGTGGGGACAGACCACTGAAGCTTTCTTT.

This clone was counted once. V usage is TRBV27 and J usage is TRBJ1-4; 11 bases fit TRBD1. V dropped 2 bases and J dropped 8; count of bases not matched to a gene: 4. The CDR3 totals 15 residues. Looked up from germline, CDR1 is MNHEY and CDR2 is SMNVEV (reference sequence). The DNA for the CDR3 is TGTGCCAGCAGTTTAACGGGGACAGGGGGGGAAAAACTGTTTTTT. Translated: CASSLTGTGGEKLFF.

The chain has TRBV5-4 and TRBJ1-6; D unclear. The CDR3 totals 15 residues. Trimming left V 0 bases short and J 8 bases short, with 12 bases between. The germline gives CDR1 SGHNT, CDR2 YYREEE (reference sequence). The CDR3 sequence: CASSLGRERDSPLHF. CDR3 nucleotides: TGTGCCAGCAGCTTGGGCCGCGAGAGGGATTCACCCCTCCACTTT.

This chain connects TRBV7-9 to TRBJ2-3, with D tentatively TRBD1 (5 bases). Germline V gene sequence: CDR1 SEHNR, CDR2 FQNEAQ (reference sequence). This CDR3 spans 19 amino acids. V was shortened by 4 bases and J by 1 base, with 24 bases between the two germline ends. The CDR3 protein is CASSSRKPLDNLRTDTQYF. The DNA for the CDR3 is TGTGCCAGCAGCTCCAGGAAGCCTTTGGACAACCTTCGCACAGATACGCAGTATTTT. Using reference TRBV7-9 and TRBJ2-3 for the parts outside the CDR3, the full variable domain is DTGVSQNPRHKITKRGQNVTFRCDPISEHNRLYWYRQTLGQGPEFLTYFQNEAQLEKSRLLSDRFSAERPKGSFSTLEIQRTEQGDSAMYLCASSSRKPLDNLRTDTQYFGPGTRLTVL.

The chain combines TRBV7-8 with TRBJ2-3; D is ambiguous. The CDR3 is made up of 14 amino acids. Trimming pared 3 bases from V and 4 bases from J, leaving 11 bases between. In germline, CDR1 is SGHVS, CDR2 FQNEAQ. Here the CDR3 DNA reads TGTGCCAGCAGCTTCGACCGCCAGGCAGATACGCAGTATTTT. It translates to CASSFDRQADTQYF.

The chain has TRBV6-5 and TRBJ2-2, with D tentatively TRBD2 (5 bases). In germline, CDR1 is MNHEY, CDR2 SVGAGI. V gave up 7 bases and J gave up 0 bases, with 9 bases separating them. The CDR3 contains 14 residues. In DNA form, the CDR3 reads TGTGCCAGCAAGTCGGGGTCGAACACCGGGGAGCTGTTTTTT. It codes for CASKSGSNTGELFF.

The V and J genes are TRBV10-3 and TRBJ1-5, with 8 nucleotides matching TRBD1. The CDR3 runs to 15 residues. V shed 3 bases, J shed 5 bases, and the junction held 6 bases outside the gene matches. Looked up from germline, CDR1 is ENHRY and CDR2 is SYGVKD. The CDR3, as DNA: TGTGCCATCAGTGACTCTGACAGGGGATATCAGCCCCAGCATTTT. This translates into CAISDSDRGYQPQHF.

This clone was observed a handful of times. The CDR3 sequence: CASKMDPTFGGYTF. CDR3 bases: TGTGCCAGCAAAATGGACCCTACTTTCGGAGGCTACACCTTC. V gene TRBV7-2 combines with J gene TRBJ1-2; the D is unclear. V lost 7 bases to trimming and J lost 8 bases, with 20 bases between them. The length of the CDR3 is 14 residues. The germline CDR1 and CDR2 sequences are SGHTA and FQGNSA.

Worth noting for this clone: Additional DNA sequences in this sample encode the identical CDR3. V usage is TRBV9 and J usage is TRBJ1-5; D is ambiguous. This CDR3 comprises 14 residues. The V and J ends lost 0 bases and 4 bases respectively, with 8 bases between them. CDR1 SGDLS and CDR2 YYNGEE come from the germline V gene. CDR3 nucleotide sequence: TGTGCCAGCAGCGTAGACGGAGGGAATCAGCCCCAGCATTTT. Amino acid sequence: CASSVDGGNQPQHF.

This clone has a handful of counts. V is TRBV5-6 and J is TRBJ1-4, with a tentative D call TRBD1 (6 bases). Trimming took 2 bases from V and 5 from J, leaving 13 bases between them. This CDR3 is 15 amino acids long. CDR1 SGHDT and CDR2 YYEEEE come from the germline V gene. The CDR3 region is CASSFTGRRNEKLFF. Here the CDR3 DNA reads TGTGCCAGCAGCTTTACAGGGAGGAGAAATGAAAAACTGTTTTTT.

The J gene is TRBJ2-5, the V gene TRBV29-1; tentatively, D is TRBD1 (6 bases). Germline CDR1 is SQVTM and CDR2 is ANQGSEA. V lost 4 bases, J lost 2 bases, and 11 bases lay in between. This CDR3 has 13 amino acids. The CDR3 sequence: CSVVGADQETQYF. CDR3 DNA sequence: TGCAGCGTTGTGGGGGCAGATCAAGAGACCCAGTACTTC.

The rearrangement uses TRBV4-1 and TRBJ1-2, with a possible D match to TRBD1 (5 bases). The germline V and J ends were trimmed by 3 bases and 4 bases, with 9 bases remaining between them. The CDR3 contains 13 residues. CDR1 is MGHRA, CDR2 YSYEKL, per germline. Here the CDR3 DNA reads TGCGCCAGCAGCCAGGGGGGTCTCTATGGCTACACCTTC. Its protein product is CASSQGGLYGYTF.

V usage is TRBV7-2 and J usage is TRBJ2-5; 7 nucleotides align to TRBD2. Germline CDR1 reads SGHTA; CDR2 reads FQGNSA. The CDR3 spans 14 residues. J lost 5 bases, V lost 1 base, and 4 bases had no gene match. The CDR3 region has the DNA TGTGCCAGCAGCTTAGGACTCGGGAGGGAGACCCAGTACTTC. It encodes CASSLGLGRETQYF.

The chain has TRBV7-9 and TRBJ1-4, with D possibly being TRBD1 (5 bases). CDR1 and CDR2 from the germline V gene are SEHNR and FQNEAQ (reference sequence). This CDR3 is 13 amino acids long. Trimming took off 10 bases at V and 7 bases at J, with 16 bases between the two ends. The CDR3 region is CATHRAQGEKLFF. CDR3 sequence (DNA): TGTGCCACTCACCGGGCTCAGGGTGAAAAACTGTTTTTT. The variable domain in full, completed from reference TRBV7-9 and TRBJ1-4, reads DTGVSQNPRHKITKRGQNVTFRCDPISEHNRLYWYRQTLGQGPEFLTYFQNEAQLEKSRLLSDRFSAERPKGSFSTLEIQRTEQGDSAMYLCATHRAQGEKLFFGSGTQLSVL.

This clone was detected only once. The chain uses TRBV9 and TRBJ1-4; D not certain. In germline, CDR1 is SGDLS, CDR2 YYNGEE. Trimming took 4 bases from V and 11 from J, leaving 18 bases between them. This CDR3 has 14 amino acids. The CDR3 sequence: CASSPAASGVKLFF. CDR3 in DNA: TGTGCCAGCAGCCCGGCGGCGAGTGGTGTGAAACTGTTTTTT.

The gene calls are TRBV27 and TRBJ1-3; D not certain. Germline CDR1 is MNHEY and CDR2 is SMNVEV (reference sequence). The germline V and J ends were trimmed by 0 bases and 0 bases, with 6 bases remaining between them. The length of the CDR3 is 15 residues. CDR3 region: CASSLSRNSGNTIYF. DNA of the CDR3: TGTGCCAGCAGTTTATCTCGGAACTCTGGAAACACCATATATTTT.

This sequence joins TRBV4-3 and TRBJ1-1; D is possibly TRBD1 (5 bases). The CDR3 consists of 14 residues. With 2 bases removed from V and 4 bases from J, the gap between germline ends came to 11 bases. Germline CDR1 and CDR2: LGHNA and YSLEER. CDR3 loop: CASSQSRGITEAFF. As DNA, the CDR3 is TGCGCCAGCAGCCAAAGTAGGGGCATCACTGAAGCTTTCTTT.

This clone came up once. The rearrangement uses TRBV5-4 and TRBJ1-3, with D uncertain. CDR3 size: 13 residues. The V gene lost 0 bases and the J gene lost 9 bases, with 10 bases spanning the gap. The V gene's germline CDR1 is SGHNT and CDR2 YYREEE (reference sequence). The CDR3 region has the DNA TGTGCCAGCAGCTTGGACGGTCGGCGCACCATATATTTT. Translation gives CASSLDGRRTIYF.

The chain couples TRBV11-3 to TRBJ2-2; D may match TRBD1 or TRBD2 (5 bases each). The CDR3 loop spans 13 amino acids. Germline CDR1 and CDR2: SGHNT and YENEEA. V shed 5 bases and J shed 4 bases, with 8 bases lying between them. The CDR3 region is CASSRDGTGELFF. CDR3 DNA sequence: TGTGCCAGCAGCCGGGACGGCACCGGGGAGCTGTTTTTT.

CDR3 region: CASSSYSGFSEKLFF. The CDR3 DNA sequence: TGTGCCAGCAGCTCCTACTCGGGGTTTAGTGAAAAACTGTTTTTT. The J gene is TRBJ1-4, the V gene TRBV7-2; no clear D. The CDR3 runs to 15 residues. CDR1 SGHTA and CDR2 FQGNSA come from the germline V gene. Trimming stripped 4 bases from V and 7 bases from J, with 16 bases between.